This T cell receptor beta chain was documented in a study of T cell responses to AZD1222 COVID-19 vaccine. Concerning this clone itself: Its antigen is still unknown.

TCRdb keeps only in-frame clones here, not all; method: immunoSEQ multiplex PCR. The repertoire holds approximately 150,000 clones, less than 95% seen once, with 1.3% to 1.5% in the top ten. Study-level findings and limits: Along spike, vaccine-associated CD4 TCRs were found throughout, with dominance at 160-218 and 743-854. Samples come after the peak T cell response, not at day 14.

This material consisted of peripheral blood, taken on day 0 of AZD1222 vaccination. The receptor was isolated from an adult in good health.

The CDR3 here is CASSPGGAGYGYTF. CDR3 coding DNA: TGTGCCAGCTCACCAGGGGGCGCGGGCTATGGCTACACCTTC. The chain is built from TRBV18 and TRBJ1-2, with D possibly matching TRBD1 (6 bases). The CDR3 is 14 amino acids. Germline V gene sequence: CDR1 KGHSH, CDR2 LQKENI. Trimming cost V 2 bases and J 4 bases, with 11 bases left between them.